Presented here are 27 T cell receptor beta chains from one specimen sequenced in a study of T cell responses to AZD1222 COVID-19 vaccine. Clones were read by immunoSEQ multiplex PCR, and TCRdb kept only the in-frame ones, dropping some. Altogether roughly 120,000 clones are present, over 75% being singletons, with the ten largest covering 7.7%. The specimen was peripheral blood, collected on day 0 of AZD1222 vaccination. These receptors originate from an adult in good health.

Only one count was recorded for this clone. The chain recombines TRBV6-2 or TRBV6-3 with TRBJ1-1; D not resolved. CDR3 length: 17 residues. Trimming removed 0 bases at V and 5 bases at J, with 19 bases between. Germline loops: CDR1 MNHEY, CDR2 SVGEGT. The CDR3 here is CASSYSREARRVTEAFF. CDR3 nucleotides: TGTGCCAGCAGTTACTCGAGAGAAGCCCGCCGGGTGACTGAAGCTTTCTTT.

The V call is TRBV6-5, the J call TRBJ1-3, with D possibly TRBD1 on 5 matching bases. The CDR3 runs 13 residues. Per germline, CDR1 MNHEY and CDR2 SVGAGI. V was cut by 6 bases and J by 1 base, with 7 bases left in between. CDR3 region: CASRQVSGNTIYF. CDR3 nucleotides: TGTGCCAGCAGACAGGTGTCTGGAAACACCATATATTTT.

V gene TRBV7-3 combines with J gene TRBJ2-1; either TRBD1 or TRBD2 may supply D (5 bases each). Trimming removed 2 bases from V and 5 bases from J, with 22 bases in between. Germline values: CDR1 SGHTA, CDR2 FQGTGA. The length of the CDR3 is 18 residues. In DNA form, the CDR3 reads TGTGCCAGCAGCTTAGTGTCGGCAGGGAAACTCGGGAACAATGAGCAGTTCTTC. Amino acids: CASSLVSAGKLGNNEQFF.

V is TRBV27 and J is TRBJ2-1; TRBD2 aligns across 9 bases. The CDR3 is 15 amino acids. V was clipped by 5 bases and J by 5 bases; unmatched bases: 7. The V gene's germline CDR1 is MNHEY and CDR2 SMNVEV (reference sequence). For the CDR3, the DNA is TGTGCCAGCAGTGGGGTGGTAGCGGGGGACAATGAGCAGTTCTTC. Translated, it gives CASSGVVAGDNEQFF.

This clone was picked up a small number of times. CDR3 DNA: TGTGCCAGCAGTCTGACAGCTTTGAATCAGCCCCAGCATTTT. It specifies CASSLTALNQPQHF. The chain has TRBV3-1 (or the pseudogene TRBV3-2) and TRBJ1-5; a possible D gene is TRBD1 (5 bases). Trimming took off 6 bases at V and 4 bases at J, with 13 bases between the two ends. This CDR3 is 14 amino acids long. Germline V gene lookup returns CDR1 LGHDT and CDR2 YNNKEL (reference sequence).

The rearrangement joins TRBV18 to TRBJ2-7; D possibly corresponds to TRBD1 (6 bases). V lost 6 bases, J lost 4 bases, and 19 bases lay in between. The CDR3 is made up of 15 amino acids. Looked up from germline, CDR1 is KGHSH and CDR2 is LQKENI. The CDR3 sequence is CASSPAAQGLYEQYF. CDR3 bases: TGTGCCAGCTCCCCGGCGGCCCAGGGGCTTTACGAGCAGTACTTC. Looking up the rest from reference TRBV18 and TRBJ2-7 gives the full variable domain: NAGVMQNPRHLVRRRGQEARLRCSPMKGHSHVYWYRQLPEEGLKFMVYLQKENIIDESGMPKERFSAEFPKEGPSILRIQQVVRGDSAAYFCASSPAAQGLYEQYFGPGTRLTVT.

J is TRBJ2-1 and V is TRBV7-2; TRBD2 agrees at 11 bases. The CDR3 is 15 amino acids. The germline V gene has CDR1 SGHTA and CDR2 FQGNSA. V lost 5 bases and J lost 10; bases outside the gene matches: 10. CDR3 loop: CASSPVTSGGWEQFF. CDR3 DNA sequence: TGTGCCAGCAGCCCTGTTACTAGCGGGGGCTGGGAGCAGTTCTTC. The variable domain in full, with the rest retrieved from reference TRBV7-2 and TRBJ2-1, is GAGVSQSPSNKVTEKGKDVELRCDPISGHTALYWYRQSLGQGLEFLIYFQGNSAPDKSGLPSDRFSAERTGGSVSTLTIQRTQQEDSAVYLCASSPVTSGGWEQFFGPGTRLTVL.

This chain links TRBV27 with TRBJ1-1, with 10 positions matching TRBD1. Germline-derived CDR1 and CDR2 are MNHEY and SMNVEV (reference sequence). V dropped 5 bases and J dropped 0; count of bases not matched to a gene: 9. The CDR3 length is 17 residues. The DNA of the CDR3 is TGTGCCAGCAGTACCCGGGGGACAGGGGCCATGAACACTGAAGCTTTCTTT. As protein: CASSTRGTGAMNTEAFF.

CDR3 amino acids: CASSQPLTVQGETQYF. CDR3 sequence (DNA): TGTGCCAGTAGTCAACCCTTGACGGTGCAGGGGGAGACCCAGTACTTC. V gene TRBV19 combines with J gene TRBJ2-5, with a weak D call TRBD1 (6 bases). The germline V gene encodes CDR1 LNHDA and CDR2 SQIVND (reference sequence). V shed 5 bases and J shed 5 bases, with 21 bases lying between them. The CDR3 extends over 16 amino acids.

The V and J genes are TRBV15 and TRBJ2-1; D gene unclear. The CDR3 spans 13 residues. V lost 1 base, J lost 3 bases, and 4 bases lay in between. CDR1 is LNHNV, CDR2 YYDKDF, per germline (reference sequence). The CDR3 protein is CATSRAIYNEQFF. CDR3 bases: TGTGCCACCAGCAGAGCAATCTACAATGAGCAGTTCTTC.

The V gene is TRBV27, the J gene TRBJ1-5; no definite D call. The germline CDR1 and CDR2 sequences are MNHEY and SMNVEV (reference sequence). The CDR3 has 15 amino acids. The V gene lost 5 bases and the J gene lost 3 bases, with 14 bases spanning the gap. The CDR3 loop reads CASSPPGLINQPQHF. The CDR3, as DNA: TGTGCCAGCAGTCCCCCCGGCCTTATCAATCAGCCCCAGCATTTT.

This clone is a singleton in its sample. The chain joins TRBV4-3 to TRBJ1-3, with D tentatively TRBD1 (6 bases). Trimming took 0 bases from V and 4 from J, leaving 10 bases between them. This CDR3 spans 15 amino acids. Looked up from germline, CDR1 is LGHNA and CDR2 is YSLEER. Written as DNA, the CDR3 is TGCGCCAGCAGCCAAGACCGGACAGACGGAAACACCATATATTTT. Residues: CASSQDRTDGNTIYF.

The rearrangement uses TRBV4-2 and TRBJ2-7, with a tentative D call TRBD2 (6 bases). CDR1 and CDR2 (germline): LGHNA, YNFKEQ. This CDR3 contains 14 residues. Between the trimmed V and J ends, which lost 4 bases and 0 bases, there was a span of 10 bases. This chain's CDR3 is CASSPRDSSYEQYF. For the CDR3, the DNA is TGTGCCAGCAGCCCGCGGGACTCCTCCTACGAGCAGTACTTC.

The chain combines TRBV27 with TRBJ2-3; TRBD1 or TRBD2 may be the D gene (5 bases each). Trimming stripped 6 bases from V and 4 bases from J, with 17 bases between. The CDR3 loop spans 15 amino acids. Germline V gives CDR1 MNHEY, CDR2 SMNVEV (reference sequence). For the CDR3, the DNA is TGTGCCAGCAGCCCCGGGACCCTATTTGCAGATACGCAGTATTTT. Translated, it gives CASSPGTLFADTQYF.

The rearrangement uses TRBV5-4 and TRBJ1-2, with D maybe TRBD1 (5 bases). Germline V lookup: CDR1 SGHNT, CDR2 YYREEE (reference sequence). This CDR3 has 14 residues. With 4 bases removed from V and 0 bases from J, the gap between germline ends came to 10 bases. DNA of the CDR3: TGTGCCAGCAGCCCAACAGGAACTAACTATGGCTACACCTTC. This gives the protein CASSPTGTNYGYTF. The full variable domain, its missing parts supplied by reference TRBV5-4 and TRBJ1-2, is ETGVTQSPTHLIKTRGQQVTLRCSSQSGHNTVSWYQQALGQGPQFIFQYYREEENGRGNFPPRFSGLQFPNYSSELNVNALELDDSALYLCASSPTGTNYGYTFGSGTRLTVV.

This chain uses TRBV7-9 with TRBJ2-1; TRBD2 is a possible D gene (6 bases). Germline V gives CDR1 SEHNR, CDR2 FQNEAQ (reference sequence). The CDR3 spans 15 residues. V was clipped by 4 bases and J by 1 base, with 11 bases between them. As DNA, the CDR3 is TGTGCCAGCAGCTCGCGGGGAGAGTCCTACAATGAGCAGTTCTTC. Its protein is CASSSRGESYNEQFF.

This sequence joins TRBV7-8 and TRBJ2-5; no firm D call. The germline V gene encodes CDR1 SGHVS and CDR2 FQNEAQ. This CDR3 is built from 15 residues. Trimming removed 2 bases from V and 6 bases from J, with 16 bases in between. The CDR3 DNA reads as TGTGCCAGCAGCTTAAAAGATCCGCGTTTGAAGACCCAGTACTTC. This codes for CASSLKDPRLKTQYF.

This clone was observed a single time. The chain couples TRBV5-1 to TRBJ1-2; TRBD1 is a possible D gene (5 bases). The CDR3 length is 13 residues. With 0 bases removed from V and 7 bases from J, the gap between germline ends came to 10 bases. Germline V gene data show CDR1 as SGHRS and CDR2 as YFSETQ. The chain's CDR3 is CASSLVGDFGYTF. Here the CDR3 DNA reads TGCGCCAGCAGCTTGGTGGGGGACTTTGGCTACACCTTC.

This clone was seen more than once but under ten times. The chain employs TRBV5-1 and TRBJ2-5, with 8 bases identical to TRBD1. CDR1 and CDR2 (germline): SGHRS, YFSETQ. The CDR3 is 15 residues long. Losses at the gene ends were 0 bases for V and 4 bases for J; bases not matched to a gene: 5. CDR3 loop: CASSLAAGGLETQYF. CDR3 nucleotide sequence: TGCGCCAGCAGCTTGGCGGCAGGGGGCCTAGAGACCCAGTACTTC.

This clone was detected only once. The genes are TRBV7-9 and TRBJ1-4; 7 bases are shared with TRBD1. This CDR3 is built from 15 residues. The ends lost 4 bases at V and 11 bases at J; junction bases unmatched: 13. The germline V gene encodes CDR1 SEHNR and CDR2 FQNEAQ (reference sequence). The CDR3 coding sequence is TGTGCCAGCAGCTCAGACCTGGCAGGGGGAGGGAAACTGTTTTTT. Translating gives CASSSDLAGGGKLFF.

This rearrangement joins TRBV11-2 to TRBJ2-7; D not certain. Germline V gene data show CDR1 as SGHAT and CDR2 as FQNNGV. Trimming shortened V by 5 bases and J by 2 bases, and 10 bases separated the two germline ends. This CDR3 is 13 amino acids long. In DNA, the CDR3 is TGTGCCAGCAGCCCGGTAGGGCCCTACGAGCAGTACTTC. Translating gives CASSPVGPYEQYF.

This clone was counted once. The chain uses TRBV7-3 and TRBJ2-1; 12 nucleotides line up with TRBD2. The CDR3 loop spans 15 amino acids. The germline V gene encodes CDR1 SGHTA and CDR2 FQGTGA. J gave up 6 bases and V 5 bases, and 5 bases lay outside the gene matches. This CDR3 is CASSAVTSGGNEQFF. CDR3 DNA sequence: TGTGCCAGCAGCGCCGTGACTAGCGGGGGCAATGAGCAGTTCTTC.

The V and J genes are TRBV10-1 and TRBJ2-3, with D maybe TRBD2 (7 bases). This CDR3 has 16 amino acids. The germline gives CDR1 WNHNN, CDR2 SYGVQD (reference sequence). Between the trimmed V and J ends, which lost 3 bases and 1 base, there was a span of 14 bases. The CDR3 sequence is CASSDPRGGGTDTQYF. CDR3 DNA: TGCGCCAGCAGTGACCCAAGAGGGGGGGGCACAGATACGCAGTATTTT.

V usage is TRBV30 and J usage is TRBJ1-3, with unresolved D. The V gene's germline CDR1 is GTSNPN and CDR2 SVGIG (reference sequence). This CDR3 is built from 13 residues. V was pared by 3 bases and J by 0 bases, with 6 bases between. The CDR3 reads CAWSVISGNTIYF. CDR3 bases: TGTGCCTGGAGCGTGATCTCTGGAAACACCATATATTTT.

This clone was seen just once. The CDR3 bases are TGTGCCAGCAGTTACCTTTCCGGGACAGGACAAGAGACCCAGTACTTC. It yields the protein CASSYLSGTGQETQYF. The V and J genes are TRBV6-6 and TRBJ2-5, with TRBD1 matching 8 bases. The CDR3 loop spans 16 amino acids. Germline CDR1 reads MNHNY; CDR2 reads SVGAGI (reference sequence). V was clipped by 2 bases and J by 2 bases; unmatched bases: 7.

The chain has TRBV2 and TRBJ1-2; TRBD1 is a possible D gene (5 bases). Germline CDR1 SNHLY, CDR2 FYNNEI. The CDR3 totals 12 residues. Trimming took off 8 bases at V and 6 bases at J, with 13 bases between the two ends. The CDR3 loop is CASVQGADGYTF. The CDR3 DNA is TGTGCCAGCGTGCAGGGTGCGGATGGCTACACCTTC.

This clone was recorded once. CDR3 protein: CSASDRGMNTEAFF. The CDR3 nucleotides are TGCAGTGCTAGTGACAGGGGAATGAACACTGAAGCTTTCTTT. The chain carries TRBV20-1 and TRBJ1-1; 8 bases fit TRBD1. The CDR3 loop spans 14 amino acids. Germline values: CDR1 DFQATT, CDR2 SNEGSKA (reference sequence). V gave up 3 bases and J gave up 0 bases; unmatched junction bases: 3.